Listed below are T cell receptor beta chains from one sample, sequenced in a study of radiation and T cells in renal cell carcinoma. Assay: immunoSEQ multiplex PCR; the TCRdb copy retains only in-frame clones and omits some. The sample yields over 8,500 clones, 65% seen once. This sample comprised tumor tissue, obtained from a patient whose treatment was nephrectomy without radiotherapy. The origin of the receptors is a man between 60 and 75 years old with renal cell carcinoma. Both conserved end residues are part of each CDR3. A D gene is named only where the DNA matches it firmly. A row's size may be missing; if present it is once, few, many or a size class.

CDR3	DNA	V	size	D	J
CASSPGQGNEKLFF	TGCGCCAGCAGCCCGGGACAGGGCAATGAAAAACTGTTTTTT	TRBV5-1	NA	TRBD1	TRBJ1-4
CAWSFGGWNTEAFF	TGTGCCTGGAGTTTTGGCGGGTGGAACACTGAAGCTTTCTTT	TRBV30	NA	NA	TRBJ1-1
CASSQAPGQGNEKLFF	TGTGCCAGCAGCCAAGCCCCCGGACAGGGGAATGAAAAACTGTTTTTT	TRBV7-6	NA	TRBD1	TRBJ1-4
CASSQEWSGGVTGELFF	TGCGCCAGCAGCCAAGAATGGAGCGGGGGTGTAACCGGGGAGCTGTTTTTT	TRBV4-1	NA	TRBD2	TRBJ2-2
CASSSMEGNNEQFF	TGCGCCAGCAGCTCAATGGAGGGGAACAATGAGCAGTTCTTC	TRBV5-1	NA	NA	TRBJ2-1
CAWSASGSGYTF	TGTGCCTGGAGCGCCTCCGGATCCGGCTACACCTTC	TRBV30	NA	NA	TRBJ1-2
CASSVEASSYEQYF	TGCGCCAGCAGTGTGGAGGCCTCCTCGTACGAGCAGTACTTC	TRBV5-1	medium-sized	NA	TRBJ2-7
CAISVTADMKLGYEQYF	TGTGCCATCAGTGTTACCGCGGACATGAAATTGGGCTACGAGCAGTACTTC	TRBV10-3	NA	NA	TRBJ2-7
CASSLRHNQPQHF	TGTGCCAGTAGTTTGAGGCACAATCAGCCCCAGCATTTT	TRBV19	NA	NA	TRBJ1-5
CASSFSGPPSYEQYF	TGTGCCAGCAGTTTTTCAGGGCCGCCAAGCTACGAGCAGTACTTC	TRBV28	NA	NA	TRBJ2-7
CASSELNPWKGPYNEQFF	TGTGCCAGCAGTGAATTAAACCCCTGGAAGGGGCCTTACAATGAGCAGTTCTTC	TRBV25-1	few	NA	TRBJ2-1
CASGRGRGGTEAFF	TGTGCCAGCGGTAGGGGGAGAGGAGGAACTGAAGCTTTCTTT	TRBV28	once	NA	TRBJ1-1
CASSPRQGSDTQYF	TGTGCCAGCAGCCCTCGACAGGGTTCAGATACGCAGTATTTT	TRBV5-4	NA	TRBD1	TRBJ2-3
CASSPGQGPTNLEDSPLHF	TGTGCCAGCAGCCCGGGACAGGGGCCTACGAATCTGGAGGATTCACCCCTCCACTTT	TRBV28	NA	TRBD1	TRBJ1-6
CASRGVTDTQYF	TGTGCCAGCAGGGGGGTCACAGATACGCAGTATTTT	TRBV6-6	medium-sized	NA	TRBJ2-3
CAWSNTGNQPQHF	TGTGCCTGGAGCAATACAGGGAATCAGCCCCAGCATTTT	TRBV30	NA	NA	TRBJ1-5
CSVIWTSAYYEQYF	TGCAGCGTTATATGGACTAGCGCTTACTACGAGCAGTACTTC	TRBV29-1	NA	TRBD2	TRBJ2-7
CASSDRDTGELFF	TGTGCCAGCAGTGACAGGGACACCGGGGAGCTGTTTTTT	TRBV6-4	medium-sized	NA	TRBJ2-2
CASRRQGEETQYF	TGTGCCAGCAGAAGACAGGGGGAAGAGACCCAGTACTTC	TRBV28	few	TRBD1	TRBJ2-5
CASSFEGLYTDTQYF	TGCGCCAGCAGCTTCGAGGGGCTCTACACAGATACGCAGTATTTT	TRBV5-1	NA	NA	TRBJ2-3
CAWSVRVGYTF	TGTGCCTGGAGTGTACGGGTCGGCTACACCTTC	TRBV30	NA	NA	TRBJ1-2
CVSSATGGVIPEQYF	TGTGTCAGCAGTGCCACAGGGGGCGTCATCCCCGAGCAGTACTTC	TRBV25-1	NA	TRBD1	TRBJ2-7
CASSHGSTRLASYNEQFF	TGCGCCAGCAGCCACGGATCAACGAGACTAGCATCCTACAATGAGCAGTTCTTC	TRBV4-1	NA	TRBD2	TRBJ2-1
CASSLTYSGANVLTF	TGTGCCAGCAGCTTAACCTACTCTGGGGCCAACGTCCTGACTTTC	TRBV7-9	NA	NA	TRBJ2-6
CASSPSQGMSTEAFF	TGTGCCAGCTCACCTTCACAGGGGATGAGCACTGAAGCTTTCTTT	TRBV18	NA	TRBD1	TRBJ1-1
CASSFSQETQYF	TGTGCCAGCAGCTTCAGCCAAGAGACCCAGTACTTC	TRBV7-9	few	NA	TRBJ2-5